This T cell receptor (beta chain) emerged from a study of T-cell memory formation after mild COVID-19. The sample holds a few counts of this clonotype. The antigen remains undetermined. One entry per CDR3 protein results from TCRdb running MiXCR on the 5' RACE reads. This table holds roughly 130,000 distinct CDR3 sequences, roughly 15% found once. CDR1 is SEHNR, CDR2 FQNEAQ, per germline (reference sequence). The CDR3 totals 12 residues. The V end was cut by 5 bases, the J end by 5 bases, with 10 bases between. Broader study findings: Contracting clones from day 15 to 85 had balanced CD4/CD8; later expanders favoured CD4+. Detection of some responders pre-infection suggested pre-existing cross-reactive memory T cells participated. Unconfirmed was the SARS-CoV-2 specificity of second-wave clones that peaked on day 37. Shrinking CD4+ clones resided mostly in CM and EM, and CD8+ ones in EMRA.

Sequencing was performed on PBMCs or a T cell subset sorted from them (not recorded which). This rearrangement joins TRBV7-9 to TRBJ2-7; D unresolved. The receptor was derived from an adult woman who had mild COVID-19 (a few samples of this study predate the infection). Cell type and time point are not known. The CDR3 DNA reads TGTGCCAGCAGCCGTCGCGTAGACGAGCAGTACTTC. Its translation: CASSRRVDEQYF.